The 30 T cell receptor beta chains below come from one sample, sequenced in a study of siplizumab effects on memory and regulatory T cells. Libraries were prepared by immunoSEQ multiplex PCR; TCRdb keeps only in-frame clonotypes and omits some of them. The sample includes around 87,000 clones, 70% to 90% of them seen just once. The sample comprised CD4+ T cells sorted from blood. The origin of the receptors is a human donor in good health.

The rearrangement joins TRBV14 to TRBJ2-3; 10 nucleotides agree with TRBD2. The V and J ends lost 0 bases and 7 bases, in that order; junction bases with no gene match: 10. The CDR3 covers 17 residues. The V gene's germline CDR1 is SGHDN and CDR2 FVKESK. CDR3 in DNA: TGTGCCAGCAGCCAAGAAAAAGTACTAGCGGGGCAGCATACGCAGTATTTT. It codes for CASSQEKVLAGQHTQYF.

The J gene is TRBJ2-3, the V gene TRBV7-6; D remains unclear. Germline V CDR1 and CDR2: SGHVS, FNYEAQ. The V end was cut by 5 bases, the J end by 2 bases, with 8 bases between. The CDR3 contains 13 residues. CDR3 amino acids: CASSSAPTDTQYF. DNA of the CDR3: TGTGCCAGCAGCAGTGCCCCCACAGATACGCAGTATTTT.

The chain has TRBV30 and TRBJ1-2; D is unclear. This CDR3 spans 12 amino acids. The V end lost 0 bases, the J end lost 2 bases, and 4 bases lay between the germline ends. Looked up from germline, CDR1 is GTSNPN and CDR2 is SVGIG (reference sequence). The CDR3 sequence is CAWSVFNYGYTF. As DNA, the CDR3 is TGTGCCTGGAGTGTATTCAACTATGGCTACACCTTC.

CDR3 DNA: TGCGCCAGCAGCCAAGAAGGCAGGGCTAGCAATCAGCCCCAGCATTTT. Translating gives CASSQEGRASNQPQHF. This chain joins TRBV4-1 and TRBJ1-5, with D maybe TRBD1 (5 bases). The CDR3 sequence is 16 residues long. Germline loops: CDR1 MGHRA, CDR2 YSYEKL. V lost 0 bases and J 0 bases, leaving 9 bases between the germline ends.

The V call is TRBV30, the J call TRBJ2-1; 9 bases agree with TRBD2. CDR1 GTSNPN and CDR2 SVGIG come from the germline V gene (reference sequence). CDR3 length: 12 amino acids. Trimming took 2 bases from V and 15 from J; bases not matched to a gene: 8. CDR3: CAWSKTGLARFF. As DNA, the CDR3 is TGTGCCTGGAGTAAAACAGGACTAGCGCGGTTCTTC.

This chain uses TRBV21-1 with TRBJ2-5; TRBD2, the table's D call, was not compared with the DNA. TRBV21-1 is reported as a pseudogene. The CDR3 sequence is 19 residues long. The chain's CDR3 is CASSKPGLAGENAQETQYF. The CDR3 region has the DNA TGTGCCAGCAGCAAGCCGGGACTAGCGGGAGAGAATGCCCAAGAGACCCAGTACTTC.

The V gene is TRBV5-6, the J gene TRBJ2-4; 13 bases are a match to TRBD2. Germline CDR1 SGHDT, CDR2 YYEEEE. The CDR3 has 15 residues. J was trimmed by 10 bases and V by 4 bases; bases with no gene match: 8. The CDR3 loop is CASSKQGTSGKIQYF. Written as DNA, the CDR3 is TGTGCCAGCAGCAAACAAGGGACTAGCGGGAAGATTCAGTACTTC.

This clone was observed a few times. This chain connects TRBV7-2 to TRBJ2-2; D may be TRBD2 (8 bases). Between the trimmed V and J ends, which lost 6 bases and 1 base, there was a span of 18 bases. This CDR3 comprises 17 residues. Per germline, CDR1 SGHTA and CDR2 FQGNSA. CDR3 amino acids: CASRPSGGTVNTGELFF. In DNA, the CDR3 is TGTGCCAGCAGGCCGTCGGGAGGGACAGTGAACACCGGGGAGCTGTTTTTT. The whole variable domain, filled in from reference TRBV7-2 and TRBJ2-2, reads GAGVSQSPSNKVTEKGKDVELRCDPISGHTALYWYRQSLGQGLEFLIYFQGNSAPDKSGLPSDRFSAERTGGSVSTLTIQRTQQEDSAVYLCASRPSGGTVNTGELFFGEGSRLTVL.

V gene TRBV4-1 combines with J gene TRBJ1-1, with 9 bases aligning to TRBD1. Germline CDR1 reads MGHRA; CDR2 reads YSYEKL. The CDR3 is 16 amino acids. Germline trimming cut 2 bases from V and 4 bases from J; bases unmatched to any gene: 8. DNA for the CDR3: TGCGCCAGCAGCCAAAAGTACGTGACAGGGGGCACTGAAGCTTTCTTT. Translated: CASSQKYVTGGTEAFF.

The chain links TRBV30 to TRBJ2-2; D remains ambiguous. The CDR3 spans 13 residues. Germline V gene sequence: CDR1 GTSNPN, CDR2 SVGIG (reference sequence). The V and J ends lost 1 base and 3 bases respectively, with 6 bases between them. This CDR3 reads CAWSALDTGELFF. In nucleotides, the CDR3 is TGTGCCTGGAGTGCTCTGGACACCGGGGAGCTGTTTTTT.

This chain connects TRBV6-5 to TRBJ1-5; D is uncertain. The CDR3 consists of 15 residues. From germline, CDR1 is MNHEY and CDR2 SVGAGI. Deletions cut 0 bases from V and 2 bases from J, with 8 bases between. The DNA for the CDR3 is TGTGCCAGCAGTTACTCGGATAATGGCAATCAGCCCCAGCATTTT. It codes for CASSYSDNGNQPQHF.

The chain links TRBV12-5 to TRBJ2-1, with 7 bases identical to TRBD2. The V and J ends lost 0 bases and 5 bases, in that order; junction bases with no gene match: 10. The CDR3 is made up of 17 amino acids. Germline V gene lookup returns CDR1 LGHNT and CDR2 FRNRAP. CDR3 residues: CASGLVLRTRRDNEQFF. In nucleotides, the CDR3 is TGTGCTAGTGGTTTGGTACTTAGGACTAGGAGGGACAATGAGCAGTTCTTC. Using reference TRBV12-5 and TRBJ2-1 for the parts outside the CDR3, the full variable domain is DARVTQTPRHKVTEMGQEVTMRCQPILGHNTVFWYRQTMMQGLELLAYFRNRAPLDDSGMPKDRFSAEMPDATLATLKIQPSEPRDSAVYFCASGLVLRTRRDNEQFFGPGTRLTVL.

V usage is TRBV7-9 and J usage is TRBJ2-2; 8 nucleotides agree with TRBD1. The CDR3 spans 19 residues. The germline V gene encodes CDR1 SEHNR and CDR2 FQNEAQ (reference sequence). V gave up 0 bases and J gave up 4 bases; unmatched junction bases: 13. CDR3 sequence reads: CASSLAAGGADLFTGELFF. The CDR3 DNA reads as TGTGCCAGCAGCTTAGCGGCAGGGGGCGCAGATTTGTTCACCGGGGAGCTGTTTTTT.

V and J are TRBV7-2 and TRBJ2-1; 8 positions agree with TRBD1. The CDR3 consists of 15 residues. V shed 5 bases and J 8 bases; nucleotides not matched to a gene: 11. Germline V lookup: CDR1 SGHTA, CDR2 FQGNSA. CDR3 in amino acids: CASSGNGQGMYEQFF. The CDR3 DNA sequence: TGTGCCAGCAGCGGTAACGGACAGGGTATGTATGAGCAGTTCTTC.

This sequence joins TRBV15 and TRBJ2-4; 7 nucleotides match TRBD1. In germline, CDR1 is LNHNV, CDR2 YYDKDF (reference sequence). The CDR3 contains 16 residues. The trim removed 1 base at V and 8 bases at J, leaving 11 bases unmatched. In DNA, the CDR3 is TGTGCCACCAGCAGAGCCGGGACAGTGGACTCGTACATTCAGTACTTC. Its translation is CATSRAGTVDSYIQYF. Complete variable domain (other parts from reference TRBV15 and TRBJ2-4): DAMVIQNPRYQVTQFGKPVTLSCSQTLNHNVMYWYQQKSSQAPKLLFHYYDKDFNNEADTPDNFQSRRPNTSFCFLDIRSPGLGDTAMYLCATSRAGTVDSYIQYFGAGTRLSVL.

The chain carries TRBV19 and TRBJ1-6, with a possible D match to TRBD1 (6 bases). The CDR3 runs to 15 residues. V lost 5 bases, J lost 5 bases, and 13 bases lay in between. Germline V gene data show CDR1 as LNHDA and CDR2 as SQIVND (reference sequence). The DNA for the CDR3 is TGTGCCAGTAGTGTACGGGACATTCATAATTCACCCCTCCACTTT. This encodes CASSVRDIHNSPLHF.

The DNA for the CDR3 is TGTGCCTGGAGTGCCCTTTCCGGGGAGCTGTTTTTT. It translates to CAWSALSGELFF. The chain combines TRBV30 with TRBJ2-2; D is unclear. V gave up 1 base and J gave up 6 bases, with 6 bases separating them. The CDR3 is made up of 12 amino acids. The germline gives CDR1 GTSNPN, CDR2 SVGIG (reference sequence).

The CDR3 region has the DNA TGTGCCAGTACCGATGTAAAGGTTAGCGGGAGGGCAAATGAGCAGTTCTTC. This sequence encodes CASTDVKVSGRANEQFF. The rearrangement uses TRBV19 and TRBJ2-1; TRBD2 agrees at 11 bases. The CDR3 runs to 17 residues. Germline CDR1 is LNHDA and CDR2 is SQIVND (reference sequence). The V segment lost 7 bases and the J segment 7 bases; nucleotides outside the gene matches: 15.

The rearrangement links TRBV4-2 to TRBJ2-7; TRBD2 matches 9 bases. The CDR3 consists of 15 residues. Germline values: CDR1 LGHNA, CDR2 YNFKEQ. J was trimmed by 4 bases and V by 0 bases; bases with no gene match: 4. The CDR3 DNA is TGTGCCAGCAGCCAAGAGGGACTAGCAGTTTACGAGCAGTACTTC. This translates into CASSQEGLAVYEQYF.

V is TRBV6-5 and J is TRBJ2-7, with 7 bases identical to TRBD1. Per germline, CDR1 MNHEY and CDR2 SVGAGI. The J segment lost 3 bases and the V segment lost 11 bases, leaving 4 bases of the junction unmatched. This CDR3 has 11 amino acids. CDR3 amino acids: CAAGTDYEQYF. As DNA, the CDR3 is TGTGCCGCCGGGACAGACTACGAGCAGTACTTC.

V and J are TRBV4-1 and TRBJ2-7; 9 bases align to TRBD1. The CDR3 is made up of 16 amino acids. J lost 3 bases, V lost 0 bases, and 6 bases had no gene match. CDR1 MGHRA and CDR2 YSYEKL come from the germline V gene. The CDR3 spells CASSQERRQGVYEQYF. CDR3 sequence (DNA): TGCGCCAGCAGCCAAGAACGGAGACAGGGGGTCTACGAGCAGTACTTC.

This CDR3 is CASSFPGSSYNEQFF. The CDR3 nucleotides read TGCGCCAGCAGCTTCCCGGGGAGCTCCTACAATGAGCAGTTCTTC. V and J are TRBV5-1 and TRBJ2-1; a weak D match, TRBD2 (5 bases). The germline CDR1 and CDR2 sequences are SGHRS and YFSETQ. This CDR3 contains 15 residues. V lost 2 bases to trimming and J lost 0 bases, with 9 bases between them.

CDR3 in amino acids: CASRPDTGELFF. In DNA, the CDR3 is TGTGCCAGCAGACCAGACACCGGGGAGCTGTTTTTT. This chain links TRBV6-6 with TRBJ2-2; D unclear. Trimming stripped 6 bases from V and 3 bases from J, with 5 bases between. CDR1 and CDR2 from the germline V gene are MNHNY and SVGAGI (reference sequence). The CDR3 runs 12 residues.

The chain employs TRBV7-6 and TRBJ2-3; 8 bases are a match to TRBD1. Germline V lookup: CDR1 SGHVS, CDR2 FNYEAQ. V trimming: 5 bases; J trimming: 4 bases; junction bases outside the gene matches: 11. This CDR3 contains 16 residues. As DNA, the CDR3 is TGTGCCAGCAGCGCCCGGACAGGGAAGTCCTCAGATACGCAGTATTTT. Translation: CASSARTGKSSDTQYF.

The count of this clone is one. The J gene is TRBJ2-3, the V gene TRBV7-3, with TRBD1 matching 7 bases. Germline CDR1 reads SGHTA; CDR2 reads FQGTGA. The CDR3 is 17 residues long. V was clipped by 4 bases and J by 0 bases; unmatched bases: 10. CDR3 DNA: TGTGCCAGCAGCTCCATACGGACAGGACTTAGCACAGATACGCAGTATTTT. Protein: CASSSIRTGLSTDTQYF.

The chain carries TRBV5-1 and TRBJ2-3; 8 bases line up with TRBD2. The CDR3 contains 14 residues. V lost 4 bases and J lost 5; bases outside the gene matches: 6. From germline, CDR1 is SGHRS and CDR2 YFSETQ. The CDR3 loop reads CASSRQAGEDTQYF. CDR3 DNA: TGCGCCAGCAGCCGTCAAGCGGGAGAAGATACGCAGTATTTT. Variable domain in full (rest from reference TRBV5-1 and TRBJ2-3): KAGVTQTPRYLIKTRGQQVTLSCSPISGHRSVSWYQQTPGQGLQFLFEYFSETQRNKGNFPGRFSGRQFSNSRSEMNVSTLELGDSALYLCASSRQAGEDTQYFGPGTRLTVL.

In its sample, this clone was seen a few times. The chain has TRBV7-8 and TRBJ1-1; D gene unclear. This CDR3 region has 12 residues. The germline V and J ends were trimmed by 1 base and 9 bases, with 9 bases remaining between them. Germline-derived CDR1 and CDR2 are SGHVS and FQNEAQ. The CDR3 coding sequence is TGTGCCAGCAGCTTAGTGGCCTCCCAAGCTTTCTTT. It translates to CASSLVASQAFF.

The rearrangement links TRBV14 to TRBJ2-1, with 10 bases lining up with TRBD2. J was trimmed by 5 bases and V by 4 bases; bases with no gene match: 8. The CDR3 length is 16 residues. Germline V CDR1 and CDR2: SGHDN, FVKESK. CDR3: CASSPTSGRYDNEQFF. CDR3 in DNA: TGTGCCAGCAGCCCGACTAGCGGGCGATACGACAATGAGCAGTTCTTC.

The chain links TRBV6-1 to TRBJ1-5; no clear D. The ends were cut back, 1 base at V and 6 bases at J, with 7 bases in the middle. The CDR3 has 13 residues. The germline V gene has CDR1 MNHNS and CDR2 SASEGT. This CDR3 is CASSEGAAQPQHF. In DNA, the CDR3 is TGTGCCAGCAGTGAAGGGGCAGCTCAGCCCCAGCATTTT.

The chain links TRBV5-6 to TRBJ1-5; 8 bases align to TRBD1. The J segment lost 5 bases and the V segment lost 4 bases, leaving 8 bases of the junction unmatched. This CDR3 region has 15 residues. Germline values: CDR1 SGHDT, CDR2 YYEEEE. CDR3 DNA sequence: TGTGCCAGCAGCACATACCACAGGGGGGATCAGCCCCAGCATTTT. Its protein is CASSTYHRGDQPQHF.